The clone carrying this T cell receptor beta chain appeared many times. No antigen is known for it. The sample belongs to a study of early T cells in non-severe SARS-CoV-2 infection. At the level of the study: The input, bulk RNA from unsorted whole blood, was sequenced, and chains were unpaired. Study results and caveats: VDJdb-based matching was biased toward anti-spike CD8 responses and missed private and CD4 specificities.

Molecules of cDNA were individually given unique molecular identifiers that were attached to them. One entry per CDR3 protein, called by TCRdb with MiXCR from the 5' RACE reads. This table holds 25,000 to 30,000 distinct CDR3 sequences, under 6% found once. The CDR3 contains 19 residues. With 1 base removed from V and 0 bases from J, the gap between germline ends came to 18 bases. Germline CDR1 and CDR2: SGHAT and FQNNGV. Sequenced: whole blood. The chain uses TRBV11-2 and TRBJ2-2, with D possibly called TRBD1 or TRBD2 (5 bases each). The receptor was isolated from an adult who was a healthcare worker with PCR-confirmed SARS-CoV-2 infection or an uninfected control (not recorded which). As DNA, the CDR3 is TGTGCCAGCAGCTTAGTGTTGTGGGGACGTAAGCCGAACACCGGGGAGCTGTTTTTT. Protein: CASSLVLWGRKPNTGELFF.